This entry lists 20 T cell receptor beta chains sequenced from one sample in a study of blood T cell repertoires in COVID-19. Sequencing was performed with immunoSEQ multiplex PCR; in TCRdb, only in-frame clones are kept and a portion is missing. The sample contains about 150,000 clones, 70% to 90% of which appear only once. Sequenced input: peripheral blood. These receptors were obtained from a woman in her 70s with acute or convalescent COVID-19.

There are a few counts of this clone. The genes are TRBV5-1 and TRBJ2-7, with D perhaps TRBD2 (6 bases). CDR1 SGHRS and CDR2 YFSETQ come from the germline V gene. The ends were cut back, 3 bases at V and 6 bases at J, with 16 bases in the middle. The CDR3 runs to 14 residues. CDR3 in amino acids: CASSYSIGTPEQYF. The CDR3 DNA reads as TGCGCCAGCAGCTACTCAATTGGGACTCCCGAGCAGTACTTC.

The chain recombines TRBV6-1 with TRBJ2-7, with D possibly being TRBD2 (6 bases). The CDR3 extends over 13 amino acids. Per germline, CDR1 MNHNS and CDR2 SASEGT. V was pared by 3 bases and J by 0 bases, with 6 bases between. CDR3: CASSDGSSYEQYF. The CDR3 DNA is TGTGCCAGCAGTGACGGGAGCTCCTACGAGCAGTACTTC.

The chain is built from TRBV24-1 and TRBJ2-7; 9 bases are shared with TRBD2. In germline, CDR1 is KGHDR, CDR2 SFDVKD. The CDR3 totals 15 residues. With V trimmed by 4 bases and J by 2 bases, 5 bases remained unmatched. The CDR3 DNA sequence: TGTGCCACCAGTGACCAGGGACTAGCTACCTACGAGCAGTACTTC. As protein: CATSDQGLATYEQYF.

V and J are TRBV9 and TRBJ1-5, with a weak D call TRBD1 (6 bases). In germline, CDR1 is SGDLS, CDR2 YYNGEE. With 0 bases removed from V and 1 base from J, the gap between germline ends came to 8 bases. The CDR3 totals 15 residues. The CDR3 nucleotides are TGTGCCAGCAGCGTAGGACAGGCCAGCAATCAGCCCCAGCATTTT. As protein: CASSVGQASNQPQHF.

This clone was seen just once. The chain carries TRBV29-1 and TRBJ2-7, with 9 bases lining up with TRBD2. The V gene end was trimmed by 4 bases and the J gene end by 3 bases; junction bases not matched to a gene: 4. CDR3 size: 13 residues. CDR1 and CDR2 from the germline V gene are SQVTM and ANQGSEA. The CDR3 DNA is TGCAGCGTTGGGTCTAGCGGGGACTACGAGCAGTACTTC. The encoded protein is CSVGSSGDYEQYF.

This clone showed up just a few times. This chain's CDR3 is CASSPRTSGYEQYF. The CDR3 region has the DNA TGTGCCAGCAGCCCTCGGACTAGCGGCTACGAGCAGTACTTC. The chain uses TRBV7-9 and TRBJ2-7; 10 bases align to TRBD2. This CDR3 comprises 14 residues. With V trimmed by 5 bases and J by 3 bases, 4 bases remained unmatched. CDR1 is SEHNR and CDR2 is FQNEAQ in the germline V gene (reference sequence).

This chain uses TRBV14 with TRBJ1-2; TRBD1 is a possible D gene (5 bases). The CDR3 extends over 15 amino acids. Germline loops: CDR1 SGHDN, CDR2 FVKESK. V lost 2 bases to trimming and J lost 8 bases, with 18 bases between them. The CDR3 nucleotides read TGTGCCAGCAGCCAAACCCAGTCAGGGCTTCGAGGCTACACCTTC. It encodes CASSQTQSGLRGYTF.

Remarks on this clone: This CDR3 is also generated by other DNA sequences in the sample. The V call is TRBV4-3, the J call TRBJ2-6; D gene ambiguous. V dropped 0 bases and J dropped 1 base, with 4 bases sitting between them. Germline values: CDR1 LGHNA, CDR2 YSLEER. The CDR3 contains 15 residues. CDR3 in amino acids: CASSQDSSGANVLTF. CDR3 DNA sequence: TGCGCCAGCAGCCAAGATAGTTCTGGGGCCAACGTCCTGACTTTC.

The chain carries TRBV6-5 and TRBJ1-5, with D possibly being TRBD1 (6 bases). Germline values: CDR1 MNHEY, CDR2 SVGAGI. V shed 7 bases and J shed 6 bases, with 16 bases lying between them. There are 14 residues in the CDR3. The CDR3 reads CASNFLLQGQPQHF. For the CDR3, the DNA is TGTGCCAGCAACTTTTTACTACAGGGTCAGCCCCAGCATTTT.

CDR3 loop: CAISETLSGRYNEQFF. In DNA, the CDR3 is TGTGCCATCAGTGAGACCCTTAGCGGGAGATACAATGAGCAGTTCTTC. The chain links TRBV10-3 to TRBJ2-1; 9 bases are a match to TRBD2. This CDR3 is built from 16 residues. Germline CDR1 and CDR2: ENHRY and SYGVKD. The junction had 6 bases not matched to a gene; V was cut back by 2 bases and J by 4 bases.

This chain uses TRBV6-5 with TRBJ1-3; 9 bases line up with TRBD1. This CDR3 contains 15 residues. Trimming at V came to 5 bases and at J to 3 bases, leaving 5 bases not matched to a gene. Germline V gene sequence: CDR1 MNHEY, CDR2 SVGAGI. The CDR3 protein is CASSLRDRDGNTIYF. In nucleotides, the CDR3 is TGTGCCAGCAGTCTCCGGGACAGGGATGGAAACACCATATATTTT.

The genes are TRBV2 and TRBJ1-1; no clear D gene. Germline CDR1 SNHLY, CDR2 FYNNEI. This CDR3 region has 17 residues. Trimming stripped 8 bases from V and 0 bases from J, with 22 bases between. The CDR3 DNA reads TGTGCCAGCTCTTCCGGCGGTAGAAAAATTCTGAACACTGAAGCTTTCTTT. It translates to CASSSGGRKILNTEAFF.

J is TRBJ1-6 and V is TRBV7-2; 9 nucleotides agree with TRBD1. From germline, CDR1 is SGHTA and CDR2 FQGNSA. CDR3 length: 15 amino acids. After removal of 5 bases from V and 9 bases from J, the junction contained 8 bases not matched to a gene. Here the CDR3 reads CASSPGQGPGSPLHF. DNA for the CDR3: TGTGCCAGCAGCCCGGGACAGGGACCGGGTTCACCCCTCCACTTT.

The genes are TRBV4-2 and TRBJ2-2, with 7 bases aligning to TRBD2. The CDR3 has 15 amino acids. V dropped 1 base and J dropped 2; count of bases not matched to a gene: 1. Germline assignment: CDR1 LGHNA and CDR2 YNFKEQ. The CDR3 sequence: CASSQGTSNTGELFF. As DNA, the CDR3 is TGTGCCAGCAGCCAAGGGACTAGTAACACCGGGGAGCTGTTTTTT.

V gene TRBV18 combines with J gene TRBJ2-1, with D maybe TRBD1 (6 bases). Germline V gives CDR1 KGHSH, CDR2 LQKENI. This CDR3 is 15 amino acids long. Deletions cut 5 bases from V and 0 bases from J, with 11 bases between. This CDR3 is CASSGQPHSYNEQFF. In nucleotides, the CDR3 is TGTGCCAGCTCAGGACAGCCGCACTCCTACAATGAGCAGTTCTTC.

The chain has TRBV11-2 and TRBJ2-3, with D possibly TRBD2 on 6 matching bases. Trimming cost V 5 bases and J 0 bases, with 12 bases left between them. This CDR3 comprises 15 residues. The germline gives CDR1 SGHAT, CDR2 FQNNGV. This CDR3 reads CASSRPGTSTDTQYF. In DNA form, the CDR3 reads TGTGCCAGCAGCAGACCCGGGACTAGCACAGATACGCAGTATTTT.

The chain carries TRBV7-2 and TRBJ2-2; TRBD2 agrees at 11 bases. The length of the CDR3 is 15 residues. V trimming: 3 bases; J trimming: 6 bases; junction bases outside the gene matches: 3. Germline assignment: CDR1 SGHTA and CDR2 FQGNSA. Here the CDR3 reads CASSFISGGAGELFF. CDR3 DNA sequence: TGTGCCAGCAGCTTTATTAGCGGGGGGGCCGGGGAGCTGTTTTTT.

The chain joins TRBV5-4 to TRBJ2-1; 9 bases are a match to TRBD1. The CDR3 runs 13 residues. V lost 9 bases and J lost 4; bases outside the gene matches: 5. The germline V gene has CDR1 SGHNT and CDR2 YYREEE (reference sequence). CDR3 nucleotide sequence: TGTGCCACTGGACAGGGGCGTTACAATGAGCAGTTCTTC. Its protein product is CATGQGRYNEQFF. The full variable domain, in which reference TRBV5-4 and TRBJ2-1 provide the parts outside the CDR3, is ETGVTQSPTHLIKTRGQQVTLRCSSQSGHNTVSWYQQALGQGPQFIFQYYREEENGRGNFPPRFSGLQFPNYSSELNVNALELDDSALYLCATGQGRYNEQFFGPGTRLTVL.

V and J are TRBV6-5 and TRBJ1-1; D gene unclear. The CDR3 contains 12 residues. The ends were cut back, 6 bases at V and 5 bases at J, with 10 bases in the middle. Germline lookup yields CDR1 MNHEY and CDR2 SVGAGI. CDR3 loop: CASRSYETEAFF. The CDR3 nucleotides are TGTGCCAGCAGGTCGTATGAGACTGAAGCTTTCTTT.

The chain couples TRBV9 to TRBJ2-3, with D tentatively TRBD2 (5 bases). Germline assignment: CDR1 SGDLS and CDR2 YYNGEE. The CDR3 consists of 14 residues. The V end was cut by 0 bases, the J end by 0 bases, with 5 bases between. CDR3 sequence (DNA): TGTGCCAGCAGCGTAGGAGGGAGCACAGATACGCAGTATTTT. As protein: CASSVGGSTDTQYF.